Sequencing of this T cell receptor (beta chain) was carried out in a study of OX40 agonist ivuxolimab in advanced cancers. Study details: The study reported partial responses in three patients: one hepatocellular carcinoma, two cutaneous melanoma. Whole-study results and caveats: The mean number of expanded clones was higher in CD8+ T cells than in CD4+.

Sequenced by immunoSEQ multiplex PCR; TCRdb stores in-frame clones only, minus some. The sample consists of 55,000 to 65,000 clones, about 88% of them appearing once. Points on this clone: The antigen is unknown.

Material: CD4+ or CD8+ T cells sorted from blood, obtained in a trial of the OX40 agonist ivuxolimab. This clonotype originated in an adult with an advanced solid tumor such as melanoma, head and neck, liver or kidney cancer.

CDR3 coding DNA: TGCGCCAGCAGCTTCGGTGGTAGCGGGAGAGAGACCCAGTACTTC. Its translation is CASSFGGSGRETQYF. The chain couples TRBV5-1 to TRBJ2-5, with 9 positions matching TRBD2. This CDR3 contains 15 residues. Germline loops: CDR1 SGHRS, CDR2 YFSETQ. V was pared by 2 bases and J by 4 bases, with 6 bases of the junction left unmatched.